This record concerns one TCR beta chain sequence. Its specificity is not known. Investigators reverse transcribed all isolated RNA, so they sequenced expressed TCRB transcripts. Libraries were prepared by immunoSEQ multiplex PCR; TCRdb keeps only in-frame clonotypes and omits some of them. Among some 160,000 clones listed, around 8.4% were seen once. These data belong to a study of beta chain features in type 1 diabetes. Study-level points and caveats: A moderate, significant TCRB CDR3 shortening appeared in type 1 diabetes across four CD4+ subsets.

The CDR3 runs to 16 residues. The J segment lost 1 base and the V segment lost 0 bases, leaving 5 bases of the junction unmatched. Germline CDR1 is SGHRS and CDR2 is YFSETQ. This TCR derives from a woman in her late teens or twenties with type 1 diabetes. The rearrangement links TRBV5-1 to TRBJ2-7, with 9 bases that match TRBD1. The specimen was central memory CD4+ T cells from blood. The CDR3, as DNA: TGCGCCAGCAGCTTGGACGGGACAGGGCTTTCCTACGAGCAGTACTTC. Translated: CASSLDGTGLSYEQYF.